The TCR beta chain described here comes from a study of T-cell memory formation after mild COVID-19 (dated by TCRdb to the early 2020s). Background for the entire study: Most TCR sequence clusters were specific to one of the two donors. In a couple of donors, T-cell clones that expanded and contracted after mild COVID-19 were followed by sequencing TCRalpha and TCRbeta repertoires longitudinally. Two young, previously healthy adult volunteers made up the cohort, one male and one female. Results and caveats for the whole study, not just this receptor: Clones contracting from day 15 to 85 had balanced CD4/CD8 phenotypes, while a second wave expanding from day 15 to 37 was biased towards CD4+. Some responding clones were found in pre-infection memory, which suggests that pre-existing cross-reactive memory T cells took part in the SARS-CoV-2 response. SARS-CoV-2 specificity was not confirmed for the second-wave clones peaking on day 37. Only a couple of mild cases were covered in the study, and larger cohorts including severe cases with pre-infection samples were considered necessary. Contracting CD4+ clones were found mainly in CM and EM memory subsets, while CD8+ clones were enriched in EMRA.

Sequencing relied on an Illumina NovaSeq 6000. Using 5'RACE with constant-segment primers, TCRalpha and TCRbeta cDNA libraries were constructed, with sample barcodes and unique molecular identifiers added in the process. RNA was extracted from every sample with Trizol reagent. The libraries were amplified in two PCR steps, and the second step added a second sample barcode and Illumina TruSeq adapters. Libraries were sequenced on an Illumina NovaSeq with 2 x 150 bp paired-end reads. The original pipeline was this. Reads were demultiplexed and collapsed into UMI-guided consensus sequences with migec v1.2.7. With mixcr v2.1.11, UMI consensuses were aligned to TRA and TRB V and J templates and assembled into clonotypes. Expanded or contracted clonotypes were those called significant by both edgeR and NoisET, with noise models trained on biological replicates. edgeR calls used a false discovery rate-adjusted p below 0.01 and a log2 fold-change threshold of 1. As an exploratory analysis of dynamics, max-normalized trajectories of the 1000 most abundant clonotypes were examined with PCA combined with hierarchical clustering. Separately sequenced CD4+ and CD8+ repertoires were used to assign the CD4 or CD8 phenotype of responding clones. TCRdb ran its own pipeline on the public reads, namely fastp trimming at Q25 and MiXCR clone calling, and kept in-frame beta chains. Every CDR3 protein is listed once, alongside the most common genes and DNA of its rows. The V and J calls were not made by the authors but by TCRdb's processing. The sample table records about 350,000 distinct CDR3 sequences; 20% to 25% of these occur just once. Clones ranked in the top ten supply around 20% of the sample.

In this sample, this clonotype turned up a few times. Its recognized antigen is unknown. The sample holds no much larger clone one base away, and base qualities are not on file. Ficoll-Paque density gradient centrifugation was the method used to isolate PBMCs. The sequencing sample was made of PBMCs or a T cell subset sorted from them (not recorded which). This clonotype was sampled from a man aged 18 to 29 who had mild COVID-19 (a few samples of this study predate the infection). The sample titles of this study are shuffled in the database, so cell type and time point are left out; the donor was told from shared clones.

The CDR3 in this case is CASSAQRDTQYF. The DNA sequence is as follows: TGTGCCAGCAGCGCCCAAAGAGATACGCAGTATTTT. The chain was built from TRBV7-2 and TRBJ2-3; the D gene lacks a confident call. CDR3 length: 12 amino acids, cysteine to phenylalanine. The retained sequence is limited to the CDR3, 36 bases, with the frame set at the first base. CDR1 and CDR2, per the germline V gene, are SGHTA and FQGNSA. Trimming costs V 5 bases and J 5 bases, and their ends lie 8 bases apart. The CDR3, completed at both ends by the reference TRBV7-2 and TRBJ2-3 genes, gives the full variable domain GAGVSQSPSNKVTEKGKDVELRCDPISGHTALYWYRQSLGQGLEFLIYFQGNSAPDKSGLPSDRFSAERTGGSVSTLTIQRTQQEDSAVYLCASSAQRDTQYFGPGTRLTVL.